This record looks at one T cell receptor (beta chain) sequence and its context. The sample comes from a study of blood T cell repertoires in COVID-19. This table comes from immunoSEQ multiplex PCR, and its TCRdb copy is limited to in-frame clones, with some not included. The sample carries 140,000 or so clones, about 76% recorded once. The origin of this receptor is a woman in her seventies with COVID-19, enrolled during active disease. Sequenced sample: peripheral blood.

The CDR3 DNA follows: TGTGCCAGCAGCTCCATGGGGAGCTTCGCCGGGGAGCTGTTTTTT. This codes for CASSSMGSFAGELFF. The chain employs TRBV7-2 and TRBJ2-2, with a possible D match to TRBD2 (5 bases). The CDR3 consists of 15 residues. Per germline, CDR1 SGHTA and CDR2 FQGNSA. Deletions cut 4 bases from V and 6 bases from J, with 15 bases between.